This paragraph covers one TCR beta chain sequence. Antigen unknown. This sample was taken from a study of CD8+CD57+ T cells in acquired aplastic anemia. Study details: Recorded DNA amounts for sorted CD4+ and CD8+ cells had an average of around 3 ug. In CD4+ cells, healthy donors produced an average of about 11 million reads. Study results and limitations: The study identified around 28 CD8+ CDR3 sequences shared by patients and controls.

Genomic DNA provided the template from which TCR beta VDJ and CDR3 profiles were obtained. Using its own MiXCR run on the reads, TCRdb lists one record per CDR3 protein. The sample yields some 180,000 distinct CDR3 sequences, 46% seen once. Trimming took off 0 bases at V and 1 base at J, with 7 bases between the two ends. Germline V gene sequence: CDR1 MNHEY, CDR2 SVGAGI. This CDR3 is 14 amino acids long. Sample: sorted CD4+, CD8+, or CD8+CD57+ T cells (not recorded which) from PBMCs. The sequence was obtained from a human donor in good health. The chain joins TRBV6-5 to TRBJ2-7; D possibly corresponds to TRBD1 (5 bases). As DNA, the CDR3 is TGTGCCAGCAGTTACTCGCCAGGGTCCTACGAGCAGTACTTC. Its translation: CASSYSPGSYEQYF.